This T cell receptor beta chain came from a study of cytomegalovirus exposure and HLA in healthy donors. Researchers ran the PCR with 60 Vbeta and 13 Jbeta primers. The protocol was immunoSEQ multiplex PCR, while the TCRdb copy is restricted to in-frame clones and leaves out a portion. The sample carries 150,000 to 180,000 clones, over 70% recorded once. Study conclusions and caveats: The study listed 164 cytomegalovirus-associated TCR beta chains.

The CDR3 contains 13 residues. The V gene end was trimmed by 1 base and the J gene end by 4 bases; junction bases not matched to a gene: 0. CDR1 is SGDLS and CDR2 is YYNGEE in the germline V gene. Turning to this clone: Antigen: not known. At the DNA level, this CDR3 is encoded by other sequences in the same sample as well.

The V and J genes are TRBV9 and TRBJ2-5; 8 nucleotides align to TRBD2. Sequenced sample: PBMCs. The sequence was collected from a man aged 25-40 years in good health and CMV-seronegative. Here the CDR3 DNA reads TGTGCCAGCAGCGTAAGCGGGGGAGAGACCCAGTACTTC. Translated: CASSVSGGETQYF.